These 3 T cell receptor beta chains were sequenced from one sample in a study of shared clonotypes between healthy human individuals. Some clones are missing from TCRdb's copy, which holds only in-frame ones; the method was immunoSEQ multiplex PCR. This sample yields 2,500,000 or so clones, of which around 90% are seen a single time; roughly 0.34% belongs to the top ten. The sequencing sample was made of naive CD4+ T cells from PBMCs. Documented subset: CD45RA+ positively selected. These receptors originate from a man in his late teens or twenties in good health. Some clones in this sample may be carry-over from other donors' samples.

As to this clone: Other DNA sequences from this sample encode an identical CDR3 as well. The J gene is TRBJ2-3, the V gene TRBV28; D is undetermined. Looked up from germline, CDR1 is MDHEN and CDR2 is SYDVKM. The V end lost 3 bases, the J end lost 1 base, and 5 bases lay between the germline ends. This CDR3 comprises 13 residues. CDR3 sequence reads: CASSFPGTDTQYF. The CDR3 DNA sequence: TGTGCCAGCAGTTTCCCAGGCACAGATACGCAGTATTTT.

The chain employs TRBV28 and TRBJ2-7; D is uncertain. Germline lookup yields CDR1 MDHEN and CDR2 SYDVKM. The ends were cut back, 3 bases at V and 6 bases at J, with 3 bases in the middle. This CDR3 spans 10 amino acids. The CDR3 reads CASSLGEQYF. The DNA of the CDR3 is TGTGCCAGCAGTTTGGGCGAGCAGTACTTC.

The rearrangement uses TRBV27 and TRBJ2-1, with D perhaps matching TRBD2 (5 bases). The length of the CDR3 is 16 residues. V was clipped by 6 bases and J by 3 bases, with 18 bases between them. CDR1 is MNHEY and CDR2 is SMNVEV in the germline V gene (reference sequence). The CDR3: CASRREAERDYNEQFF. In DNA, the CDR3 is TGTGCCAGCAGAAGAGAAGCGGAGCGAGACTACAATGAGCAGTTCTTC.